The 22 T cell receptor beta chains in this list originate from one sample, sequenced in a study of cytomegalovirus exposure and HLA in healthy donors. Primers for the PCR totalled 60 Vbeta and 13 Jbeta. The table came from immunoSEQ multiplex PCR; TCRdb's copy has only in-frame clones and leaves some out. Here the sample spans around 110,000 clones, around 65% being singletons. The sample was PBMCs. Receptors were obtained from a man aged 18 to 29 in good health and CMV-seronegative.

The chain uses TRBV20-1 and TRBJ1-1; D ambiguous. CDR1 DFQATT and CDR2 SNEGSKA come from the germline V gene (reference sequence). The CDR3 is 11 amino acids. V lost 1 base and J lost 7, with 7 bases in between. The chain's CDR3 is CSARAPGEAFF. CDR3 sequence (DNA): TGCAGTGCTAGAGCTCCGGGTGAAGCTTTCTTT.

The chain uses TRBV29-1 and TRBJ2-7; TRBD2 is a possible D gene (5 bases). The CDR3 length is 13 residues. The V end lost 4 bases, the J end lost 2 bases, and 12 bases lay between the germline ends. Germline V CDR1 and CDR2: SQVTM, ANQGSEA. The CDR3 loop is CSVVGTGTYEQYF. As DNA, the CDR3 is TGCAGCGTTGTGGGTACGGGAACCTACGAGCAGTACTTC.

Only one count was recorded for this clone. The gene calls are TRBV15 and TRBJ2-7; 8 bases are a match to TRBD1. From germline, CDR1 is LNHNV and CDR2 YYDKDF (reference sequence). Trimming cost V 6 bases and J 4 bases; bases outside gene matches: 5. CDR3 length equals 13 residues. The DNA for the CDR3 is TGTGCCACCAGTAGGACAGGGCGATACGAGCAGTACTTC. Residues: CATSRTGRYEQYF.

The chain combines TRBV6-6 with TRBJ2-1; D uncertain. Germline V gene sequence: CDR1 MNHNY, CDR2 SVGAGI (reference sequence). The CDR3 covers 12 residues. Trimming left V 1 base short and J 8 bases short, with 6 bases between. The CDR3 loop reads CASSYFPDEQFF. The CDR3 DNA reads TGTGCCAGCAGTTACTTCCCTGATGAGCAGTTCTTC.

The chain joins TRBV19 to TRBJ1-2; perhaps TRBD1 as D (6 bases). This CDR3 comprises 14 residues. CDR1 is LNHDA and CDR2 is SQIVND in the germline V gene (reference sequence). Between the trimmed V and J ends, which lost 8 bases and 7 bases, there was a span of 20 bases. The CDR3 sequence is CASQGGPSYLGYTF. CDR3 nucleotides: TGTGCCAGTCAAGGGGGACCGTCCTATCTTGGCTACACCTTC.

V usage is TRBV9 and J usage is TRBJ2-1; 11 nucleotides agree with TRBD2. The length of the CDR3 is 16 residues. From germline, CDR1 is SGDLS and CDR2 YYNGEE. J lost 2 bases, V lost 3 bases, and 4 bases had no gene match. CDR3 coding DNA: TGTGCCAGCAGCGCACGACTAGCGGGGCCCTACAATGAGCAGTTCTTC. Encoded protein: CASSARLAGPYNEQFF.

The chain links TRBV5-1 to TRBJ2-5; TRBD2 aligns across 8 bases. The better agreement between TRBJ2-7 and the DNA end casts doubt on the J call. The CDR3 loop spans 14 amino acids. CDR1 and CDR2 (germline): SGHRS, YFSETQ. The CDR3 DNA reads as TGCGCCAGCAGCTTTGGGGGACTAGAGTACGAGCAGTACTTC. This sequence encodes CASSFGGLEYEQYF.

The gene calls are TRBV27 and TRBJ2-3, with D unresolved. This CDR3 is built from 13 residues. Trimming took 3 bases from V and 2 from J, leaving 6 bases between them. The germline gives CDR1 MNHEY, CDR2 SMNVEV (reference sequence). The CDR3 spells CASSFGPTDTQYF. The CDR3 bases are TGTGCCAGCAGTTTTGGCCCCACAGATACGCAGTATTTT.

The CDR3, as DNA: TGTGCCAGCAGCCTTGAGACACGCACTCCCTACGAGCAGTACTTC. Its protein product is CASSLETRTPYEQYF. The chain uses TRBV5-4 and TRBJ2-7; no clear D. The CDR3 consists of 15 residues. V was trimmed by 4 bases and J by 2 bases, leaving 16 bases between them. The V gene's germline CDR1 is SGHNT and CDR2 YYREEE (reference sequence). Variable domain in full (rest from reference TRBV5-4 and TRBJ2-7): ETGVTQSPTHLIKTRGQQVTLRCSSQSGHNTVSWYQQALGQGPQFIFQYYREEENGRGNFPPRFSGLQFPNYSSELNVNALELDDSALYLCASSLETRTPYEQYFGPGTRLTVT.

The chain uses TRBV18 and TRBJ2-3, with TRBD2 as a possible D gene (6 bases). Germline CDR1 KGHSH, CDR2 LQKENI. The CDR3 length is 12 residues. Deletions cut 3 bases from V and 5 bases from J, with 6 bases between. The CDR3 loop reads CASSPGGDTQYF. For the CDR3, the DNA is TGTGCCAGCTCACCGGGGGGAGATACGCAGTATTTT.

The V call is TRBV5-1, the J call TRBJ2-6; 10 nucleotides match TRBD2. CDR3 length equals 21 residues. J gave up 0 bases and V 4 bases, and 16 bases lay outside the gene matches. Germline V lookup: CDR1 SGHRS, CDR2 YFSETQ. CDR3 bases: TGCGCCAGCAGCCAGATTCCCCCCAATGGACTAGCGGTCTCTGGGGCCAACGTCCTGACTTTC. It is translated as CASSQIPPNGLAVSGANVLTF.

The V call is TRBV6-1, the J call TRBJ1-5; no clear D gene. Germline-derived CDR1 and CDR2 are MNHNS and SASEGT. This CDR3 is 16 amino acids long. Trimming cost V 4 bases and J 3 bases, with 16 bases left between them. The CDR3 spells CASSGRHVGINQPQHF. In DNA form, the CDR3 reads TGTGCCAGCAGTGGGCGGCACGTAGGAATCAATCAGCCCCAGCATTTT.

The rearrangement links TRBV7-2 to TRBJ1-3; D is possibly TRBD1 (5 bases). V was shortened by 1 base and J by 2 bases, with 9 bases between the two germline ends. This CDR3 contains 15 residues. Germline assignment: CDR1 SGHTA and CDR2 FQGNSA. CDR3 DNA: TGTGCCAGCAGCTTAGTCGGGGGGACTGGAAACACCATATATTTT. Amino acids: CASSLVGGTGNTIYF.

CDR3: CAWSLTRQANEKLFF. In nucleotides, the CDR3 is TGTGCCTGGAGTCTAACCCGACAGGCTAATGAAAAACTGTTTTTT. This sequence joins TRBV30 and TRBJ1-4, with D possibly being TRBD1 (6 bases). The CDR3 is made up of 15 amino acids. The V gene's germline CDR1 is GTSNPN and CDR2 SVGIG (reference sequence). Deletions cut 2 bases from V and 3 bases from J, with 13 bases between.

The rearrangement uses TRBV27 and TRBJ1-1; unclear D gene. Germline V gene data show CDR1 as MNHEY and CDR2 as SMNVEV (reference sequence). Trimming stripped 3 bases from V and 1 base from J, with 12 bases between. This CDR3 has 15 amino acids. The CDR3 nucleotides are TGTGCCAGCAGTTTTTTGAGGTCCGGGAACACTGAAGCTTTCTTT. This translates into CASSFLRSGNTEAFF.

The chain combines TRBV18 with TRBJ2-3; D not resolved. V was shortened by 6 bases and J by 4 bases, with 11 bases between the two germline ends. Germline-derived CDR1 and CDR2 are KGHSH and LQKENI. The CDR3 loop spans 13 amino acids. CDR3 protein: CASSFIVADTQYF. As DNA, the CDR3 is TGTGCCAGCTCGTTCATAGTGGCAGATACGCAGTATTTT.

Regarding this clone: One end of the junction fails to match germline, which may point to a read error. The rearrangement uses TRBV6-5 and TRBJ2-7, with D possibly matching TRBD1 (6 bases). From germline, CDR1 is MNHEY and CDR2 SVGAGI. This CDR3 has 15 residues. The CDR3 DNA reads as TGTTCCAGCAGAGGGCCCGTGGCAGGGGCCTACGAGCAGTACTTC. Amino acids: CSSRGPVAGAYEQYF.

The DNA of the CDR3 is TGTGCCAGCAGCTGGGGCGACGGGGGTGGCAATCAGCCCCAGCATTTT. It specifies CASSWGDGGGNQPQHF. This chain links TRBV5-6 with TRBJ1-5, with D perhaps TRBD1 (5 bases). The germline V and J ends were trimmed by 3 bases and 2 bases, with 15 bases remaining between them. CDR3 length: 16 residues. Germline V gene data show CDR1 as SGHDT and CDR2 as YYEEEE.

The CDR3 nucleotides read TGTGCCACCAGCAGAGATCAGGGGAGCTCCTACGAGCAGTACTTC. Translation gives CATSRDQGSSYEQYF. This sequence joins TRBV15 and TRBJ2-7; D may be TRBD1 (6 bases). CDR1 is LNHNV and CDR2 is YYDKDF in the germline V gene (reference sequence). V dropped 0 bases and J dropped 0 bases, with 9 bases sitting between them. CDR3 size: 15 residues.

The chain carries TRBV6-4 and TRBJ2-7; 7 bases fit TRBD2. Per the germline V gene, CDR1 is MRHNA and CDR2 is SNTAGT. J lost 2 bases, V lost 5 bases, and 9 bases had no gene match. This CDR3 is built from 15 residues. CDR3 DNA sequence: TGTGCCAGCAGTTGCGGGAGAATTTCGGCCTACGAGCAGTACTTC. Translated, it gives CASSCGRISAYEQYF.

The chain has TRBV5-6 and TRBJ1-4; the match to TRBD1 covers 8 bases. The germline CDR1 and CDR2 sequences are SGHDT and YYEEEE. V gave up 4 bases and J gave up 4 bases; unmatched junction bases: 3. CDR3 length equals 14 residues. The DNA for the CDR3 is TGTGCCAGCAGCCGGGACAGGCGTAATGAAAAACTGTTTTTT. Translated, it gives CASSRDRRNEKLFF.

This sequence joins TRBV18 and TRBJ2-7; 13 bases agree with TRBD2. V lost 3 bases and J lost 7; bases outside the gene matches: 9. CDR1 KGHSH and CDR2 LQKENI come from the germline V gene. CDR3 size: 16 residues. The CDR3 nucleotides read TGTGCCAGCTCACCGGGGACTAGCGGGGCCATCCGAGAGCAGTACTTC. Translation: CASSPGTSGAIREQYF.